Detailed here is one T cell receptor beta chain. The CDR3 loop spans 12 amino acids. CDR1 and CDR2 (germline): MDHEN, SYDVKM. Trimming pared 5 bases from V and 11 bases from J, leaving 15 bases between. The data were taken from a study of beta chain features in type 1 diabetes. What was sequenced were expressed TCRB transcripts, since all of the isolated RNA had been reverse transcribed. Using immunoSEQ multiplex PCR, the repertoire was profiled, and TCRdb retains in-frame clones only, with some absent. This sample has 900,000 or so clones, with around a sixth found just once. Sequencing was performed on naive CD4+ T cells from blood. The chain recombines TRBV28 with TRBJ1-1; no clear D. This TCR was recovered from a woman between 18 and 30 years old in good health. CDR3 sequence: CASSPPRAPAFF. CDR3 nucleotide sequence: TGTGCCAGCAGTCCTCCCCGGGCTCCGGCTTTCTTT.